This entry lists 32 T cell receptor beta chains sequenced from one sample in a study of cytomegalovirus exposure and HLA in healthy donors. This PCR relied on a set of 60 Vbeta primers and 13 Jbeta primers. Data came from immunoSEQ multiplex PCR; TCRdb stores just in-frame clones and leaves some out. This repertoire shows 85,000 to 130,000 clones, roughly 77% found once; its top ten account for 2.5%. Sequencing was performed on PBMCs. The receptors stem from a man aged 35 to 55 in good health and CMV-seronegative.

V gene TRBV12-5 combines with J gene TRBJ1-3; D is ambiguous. V lost 0 bases, J lost 0 bases, and 21 bases lay in between. This CDR3 comprises 20 residues. Germline assignment: CDR1 LGHNT and CDR2 FRNRAP. The CDR3 nucleotides are TGTGCTAGTGGTTTGGTACTCATCTCAGGCCACAGATACTCTGGAAACACCATATATTTT. As protein: CASGLVLISGHRYSGNTIYF.

The V gene is TRBV2, the J gene TRBJ1-4; weak D call: TRBD1 (5 bases). This CDR3 spans 15 amino acids. The germline CDR1 and CDR2 sequences are SNHLY and FYNNEI. V was trimmed by 4 bases and J by 3 bases, leaving 12 bases between them. Here the CDR3 reads CASSGQGLANEKLFF. As DNA, the CDR3 is TGTGCCAGCAGTGGGCAGGGTTTAGCTAATGAAAAACTGTTTTTT.

This chain connects TRBV6-5 to TRBJ2-1; D may be TRBD1 (6 bases). V lost 4 bases, J lost 2 bases, and 12 bases lay in between. CDR1 is MNHEY and CDR2 is SVGAGI in the germline V gene. The CDR3 loop spans 15 amino acids. CDR3 sequence (DNA): TGTGCCAGCAGTTCAGACAGGACCCCCTACAATGAGCAGTTCTTC. It specifies CASSSDRTPYNEQFF.

The gene calls are TRBV5-1 and TRBJ1-5; 8 bases are a match to TRBD1. The CDR3 totals 15 residues. Germline CDR1 SGHRS, CDR2 YFSETQ. V gave up 4 bases and J gave up 6 bases; unmatched junction bases: 9. The CDR3 sequence is CASSVTGESGQPQHF. The CDR3 nucleotides read TGCGCCAGCAGCGTGACAGGGGAGTCGGGTCAGCCCCAGCATTTT.

The V and J genes are TRBV7-8 and TRBJ2-3; tentative D call: TRBD1 (7 bases). The CDR3 sequence is 15 residues long. Trimming took 1 base from V and 4 from J, leaving 12 bases between them. The germline V gene encodes CDR1 SGHVS and CDR2 FQNEAQ. CDR3 sequence: CASSLGAGGSDTQYF. Written as DNA, the CDR3 is TGTGCCAGCAGCTTAGGGGCAGGGGGGTCAGATACGCAGTATTTT. Filled out from reference TRBV7-8 and TRBJ2-3, the complete variable domain reads GAGVSQSPRYKVAKRGQDVALRCDPISGHVSLFWYQQALGQGPEFLTYFQNEAQLDKSGLPSDRFFAERPEGSVSTLKIQRTQQEDSAVYLCASSLGAGGSDTQYFGPGTRLTVL.

This chain uses TRBV7-9 with TRBJ1-2; D perhaps matches TRBD1 (5 bases). With 3 bases removed from V and 2 bases from J, the gap between germline ends came to 22 bases. The CDR3 spans 18 residues. Germline V gene data show CDR1 as SEHNR and CDR2 as FQNEAQ (reference sequence). Written as DNA, the CDR3 is TGTGCCAGCAGCTTCCCAAACCGGGGGGGATCGTTGAACTATGGCTACACCTTC. Protein sequence: CASSFPNRGGSLNYGYTF.

The J gene is TRBJ2-3, the V gene TRBV29-1; no definite D call. CDR3 length: 15 residues. Trimming stripped 4 bases from V and 4 bases from J, with 18 bases between. The germline gives CDR1 SQVTM, CDR2 ANQGSEA. Here the CDR3 reads CSVGPPSLAADTQYF. CDR3 DNA sequence: TGCAGCGTTGGGCCCCCTAGTTTGGCGGCAGATACGCAGTATTTT.

The chain links TRBV6-5 to TRBJ1-1; a weak D match, TRBD1 (5 bases). Trimming stripped 1 base from V and 7 bases from J, with 13 bases between. Per the germline V gene, CDR1 is MNHEY and CDR2 is SVGAGI. There are 14 residues in the CDR3. The DNA for the CDR3 is TGTGCCAGCAGTTACTGGGGGAGGGGCATTGAAGCTTTCTTT. It encodes CASSYWGRGIEAFF.

The chain joins TRBV4-1 to TRBJ2-7; tentative D call: TRBD1 (5 bases). The germline V gene encodes CDR1 MGHRA and CDR2 YSYEKL. CDR3 length: 14 residues. The germline V and J ends were trimmed by 2 bases and 0 bases, with 8 bases remaining between them. CDR3 nucleotide sequence: TGCGCCAGCAGCCAAATCAGGGTCTCCTACGAGCAGTACTTC. This codes for CASSQIRVSYEQYF.

V and J are TRBV6-5 and TRBJ2-1, with 10 nucleotides matching TRBD1. CDR1 is MNHEY, CDR2 SVGAGI, per germline. The V and J ends lost 5 bases and 8 bases, in that order; junction bases with no gene match: 9. The CDR3 extends over 15 amino acids. The chain's CDR3 is CASSPRWTGGHEQFF. The CDR3 DNA follows: TGTGCCAGCAGTCCACGTTGGACAGGGGGGCATGAGCAGTTCTTC.

In DNA form, the CDR3 reads TGTGCCAGCAGTTACTCGGGCGGGACCTGGTACGAGCAGTACTTC. Amino acids: CASSYSGGTWYEQYF. The genes are TRBV6-5 and TRBJ2-7; possible D gene TRBD2, 6 bases. V was pared by 0 bases and J by 4 bases, with 13 bases between. The CDR3 covers 15 residues. Germline CDR1 MNHEY, CDR2 SVGAGI.

The chain joins TRBV7-9 to TRBJ1-2; no clear D. Germline loops: CDR1 SEHNR, CDR2 FQNEAQ (reference sequence). V was cut by 4 bases and J by 3 bases, with 12 bases left in between. The CDR3 extends over 14 amino acids. The CDR3 is CASSSTASHYGYTF. As DNA, the CDR3 is TGTGCCAGCAGCTCAACAGCCTCACACTATGGCTACACCTTC.

The chain employs TRBV6-1 and TRBJ2-7, with TRBD2 as a possible D gene (6 bases). Germline loops: CDR1 MNHNS, CDR2 SASEGT. Trimming pared 7 bases from V and 4 bases from J, leaving 17 bases between. This CDR3 contains 14 residues. Here the CDR3 reads CASTILGGGYEQYF. DNA for the CDR3: TGTGCCAGCACCATACTGGGGGGAGGTTACGAGCAGTACTTC.

The V call is TRBV10-3, the J call TRBJ2-3, with D perhaps TRBD2 (5 bases). This CDR3 comprises 14 residues. Germline V gene data show CDR1 as ENHRY and CDR2 as SYGVKD. Trimming cost V 6 bases and J 0 bases, with 10 bases left between them. The CDR3 loop reads CAIRRAPSTDTQYF. The CDR3 DNA reads TGTGCCATCAGGCGGGCGCCTAGCACAGATACGCAGTATTTT.

The rearrangement uses TRBV6-6 and TRBJ1-1, with 9 bases that match TRBD1. The V gene end was trimmed by 2 bases and the J gene end by 3 bases; junction bases not matched to a gene: 7. The CDR3 spans 16 residues. The V gene's germline CDR1 is MNHNY and CDR2 SVGAGI (reference sequence). The CDR3 sequence is CASSYAYRGRDTEAFF. Here the CDR3 DNA reads TGTGCCAGCAGTTACGCCTACAGGGGGCGCGACACTGAAGCTTTCTTT.

The chain has TRBV5-1 and TRBJ1-4; maybe TRBD1 (5 bases). From germline, CDR1 is SGHRS and CDR2 YFSETQ. Between the trimmed V and J ends, which lost 0 bases and 0 bases, there was a span of 15 bases. This CDR3 has 18 amino acids. The CDR3 nucleotides are TGCGCCAGCAGCTTGGAATATGTTGGGGCTGCAACTAATGAAAAACTGTTTTTT. This codes for CASSLEYVGAATNEKLFF.

This rearrangement joins TRBV6-6 to TRBJ2-7, with no clear D. This CDR3 comprises 12 residues. Looked up from germline, CDR1 is MNHNY and CDR2 is SVGAGI (reference sequence). V gave up 6 bases and J gave up 7 bases, with 13 bases separating them. CDR3 residues: CASSPNTGEQYF. CDR3 bases: TGTGCCAGCAGCCCGAACACGGGTGAGCAGTACTTC.

The chain recombines TRBV18 with TRBJ2-3; weak D call: TRBD2 (6 bases). The CDR3 extends over 14 amino acids. The V end was cut by 0 bases, the J end by 6 bases, with 10 bases between. Germline V gene data show CDR1 as KGHSH and CDR2 as LQKENI. CDR3 region: CASSPPSSGDTQYF. The CDR3, as DNA: TGTGCCAGCTCACCACCGAGTAGCGGCGATACGCAGTATTTT. Full variable domain (missing parts from reference TRBV18 and TRBJ2-3): NAGVMQNPRHLVRRRGQEARLRCSPMKGHSHVYWYRQLPEEGLKFMVYLQKENIIDESGMPKERFSAEFPKEGPSILRIQQVVRGDSAAYFCASSPPSSGDTQYFGPGTRLTVL.

This sequence joins TRBV12-5 and TRBJ2-2; TRBD1 is a possible D gene (6 bases). Germline-derived CDR1 and CDR2 are LGHNT and FRNRAP. The CDR3 consists of 17 residues. Between the trimmed V and J ends, which lost 0 bases and 1 base, there was a span of 12 bases. The CDR3 DNA follows: TGTGCTAGTGGTTTGGTACTTGGCAGGGGGAACACCGGGGAGCTGTTTTTT. Translated: CASGLVLGRGNTGELFF.

The chain couples TRBV18 to TRBJ2-7, with 14 bases matching TRBD2. CDR3 length: 15 residues. V shed 6 bases and J 2 bases; nucleotides not matched to a gene: 3. The germline V gene has CDR1 KGHSH and CDR2 LQKENI. DNA of the CDR3: TGTGCCAGCTCCTCGACTAGCGGGGGGGCCTACGAGCAGTACTTC. Translation gives CASSSTSGGAYEQYF.

The chain recombines TRBV28 with TRBJ1-4; 11 positions agree with TRBD1. This CDR3 contains 14 residues. V dropped 4 bases and J dropped 7; count of bases not matched to a gene: 2. Germline CDR1 is MDHEN and CDR2 is SYDVKM. Written as DNA, the CDR3 is TGTGCCAGCAGTTCAGGACAGGGGGCTGAAAAACTGTTTTTT. Translating gives CASSSGQGAEKLFF.

This chain connects TRBV5-1 to TRBJ2-2; 7 positions match TRBD2. Trimming took 0 bases from V and 5 from J; bases not matched to a gene: 7. The CDR3 is 16 amino acids. In germline, CDR1 is SGHRS, CDR2 YFSETQ. The CDR3 coding sequence is TGCGCCAGCAGCTTGGGGGCTAGCGGCGAGACCGGGGAGCTGTTTTTT. It specifies CASSLGASGETGELFF.

The chain joins TRBV29-1 to TRBJ1-1, with D perhaps TRBD1 (6 bases). Germline V gene lookup returns CDR1 SQVTM and CDR2 ANQGSEA. V was trimmed by 1 base and J by 5 bases, leaving 17 bases between them. CDR3 size: 15 residues. The CDR3: CSVEGVGGLRTEAFF. The CDR3 nucleotides read TGCAGCGTTGAAGGAGTGGGGGGGCTTAGGACTGAAGCTTTCTTT.

This chain uses TRBV4-1 with TRBJ2-1; tentative D call: TRBD1 (5 bases). CDR3 length equals 19 residues. V lost 3 bases, J lost 3 bases, and 24 bases lay in between. From germline, CDR1 is MGHRA and CDR2 YSYEKL. DNA of the CDR3: TGCGCCAGCAGCCAGCTTGCAGGGCCCCAAATTACGAACTACAATGAGCAGTTCTTC. This encodes CASSQLAGPQITNYNEQFF.

CDR3 amino acids: CASSLALSTDTQYF. CDR3 bases: TGCGCCAGCAGCTTGGCCCTCAGCACAGATACGCAGTATTTT. The chain links TRBV5-1 to TRBJ2-3; D is unclear. Germline CDR1 is SGHRS and CDR2 is YFSETQ. The CDR3 sequence is 14 residues long. The ends were cut back, 0 bases at V and 0 bases at J, with 5 bases in the middle.

The chain recombines TRBV6-5 with TRBJ2-3; 10 bases are shared with TRBD2. Germline-derived CDR1 and CDR2 are MNHEY and SVGAGI. After removal of 6 bases from V and 2 bases from J, the junction contained 2 bases not matched to a gene. The CDR3 has 14 amino acids. CDR3 nucleotide sequence: TGTGCCAGCAGCCTAGCGGGGGCCACAGATACGCAGTATTTT. Translating it yields CASSLAGATDTQYF.

J is TRBJ2-7 and V is TRBV5-1; 8 bases map to TRBD1. Germline loops: CDR1 SGHRS, CDR2 YFSETQ. The trim removed 0 bases at V and 7 bases at J, leaving 3 bases unmatched. The length of the CDR3 is 13 residues. The CDR3 sequence: CASSLGQGWEQYF. CDR3 coding DNA: TGCGCCAGCAGCTTGGGACAGGGGTGGGAGCAGTACTTC.

CDR3 sequence reads: CASSIHEGNTEAFF. CDR3 DNA: TGTGCCAGCAGTATTCACGAGGGAAACACTGAAGCTTTCTTT. V and J are TRBV2 and TRBJ1-1; D call uncertain. The V end lost 5 bases, the J end lost 2 bases, and 12 bases lay between the germline ends. This CDR3 is 14 amino acids long. Per germline, CDR1 SNHLY and CDR2 FYNNEI.

The chain uses TRBV7-9 and TRBJ1-3; 7 bases are a match to TRBD1. The ends lost 2 bases at V and 3 bases at J; junction bases unmatched: 4. CDR3 length: 15 residues. In germline, CDR1 is SEHNR, CDR2 FQNEAQ (reference sequence). The DNA for the CDR3 is TGTGCCAGCAGCTTAAGGGGGCGCGATGGAAACACCATATATTTT. This sequence encodes CASSLRGRDGNTIYF.

The chain joins TRBV2 to TRBJ2-5; weak D call: TRBD2 (5 bases). Germline lookup yields CDR1 SNHLY and CDR2 FYNNEI. The CDR3 runs 12 residues. Trimming shortened V by 9 bases and J by 4 bases, and 12 bases separated the two germline ends. The CDR3 loop is CASSLGAETQYF. Written as DNA, the CDR3 is TGTGCCAGTTCACTAGGAGCAGAGACCCAGTACTTC.

The genes are TRBV5-8 and TRBJ1-4, with a tentative D call TRBD1 (6 bases). The CDR3 totals 16 residues. V shed 2 bases and J shed 7 bases, with 18 bases lying between them. CDR1 is SGHTS, CDR2 YDEGEE, per germline. The CDR3 reads CASSFGRQAMGEKLFF. The DNA for the CDR3 is TGTGCCAGCAGCTTTGGAAGACAGGCGATGGGTGAAAAACTGTTTTTT.

This chain joins TRBV5-1 and TRBJ1-1; TRBD1 aligns across 9 bases. CDR3 size: 14 residues. Germline V gene lookup returns CDR1 SGHRS and CDR2 YFSETQ. Germline trimming cut 4 bases from V and 12 bases from J; bases unmatched to any gene: 13. CDR3 sequence: CASSPHRDRARTFF. The CDR3 DNA is TGCGCCAGCAGCCCCCACCGGGACAGGGCTAGAACTTTCTTT.